The rows below give T cell receptor beta chains drawn from one sample of a study of cytomegalovirus exposure and HLA in healthy donors. Sequenced by immunoSEQ multiplex PCR; TCRdb stores in-frame clones only, minus some. The profile covers some 120,000 clones, with 70% to 80% appearing a single time and roughly 3% taken by the ten largest. Material for sequencing was PBMCs. Source of these receptors: a woman aged 18-29 years in good health and CMV-seropositive. Both conserved end residues are part of each CDR3. The order of the fields is clone size, D gene, V gene, CDR3 length, J gene, CDR3 protein, CDR3 DNA. A D gene is named only where the DNA matches it firmly. Some rows mark clone size as missing; the rest say once, few, many or name a class of expanded clone.

clone_size: NA; d_call: TRBD2; v_call: TRBV10-2; cdr3_length: 16; j_call: TRBJ2-3; cdr3_aa: CASIGLAGGHTDTQYF; cdr3_nt: TGCGCCAGCATAGGACTAGCGGGAGGCCACACAGATACGCAGTATTTT
clone_size: NA; d_call: NA; v_call: TRBV27; cdr3_length: 12; j_call: TRBJ1-1; cdr3_aa: CASATDKNEAFF; cdr3_nt: TGTGCCAGCGCGACAGACAAAAATGAAGCTTTCTTT
clone_size: NA; d_call: NA; v_call: TRBV18; cdr3_length: 15; j_call: TRBJ1-2; cdr3_aa: CASSPISGQLYGYTF; cdr3_nt: TGTGCCAGCTCACCAATCTCTGGACAGCTCTATGGCTACACCTTC
clone_size: NA; d_call: NA; v_call: TRBV6-5; cdr3_length: 14; j_call: TRBJ2-5; cdr3_aa: CASSSQQGVGTQYF; cdr3_nt: TGTGCCAGCAGTTCACAACAGGGAGTGGGGACCCAGTACTTC
clone_size: NA; d_call: NA; v_call: TRBV10-3; cdr3_length: 16; j_call: TRBJ1-5; cdr3_aa: CAISESYGSGNQPQHF; cdr3_nt: TGTGCCATCAGTGAGTCCTACGGGTCGGGCAATCAGCCCCAGCATTTT
clone_size: NA; d_call: TRBD1; v_call: TRBV6-1; cdr3_length: 15; j_call: TRBJ2-3; cdr3_aa: CASSRTGEEADTQYF; cdr3_nt: TGTGCCAGCAGTAGGACAGGGGAGGAGGCAGATACGCAGTATTTT
clone_size: NA; d_call: TRBD2; v_call: TRBV9; cdr3_length: 16; j_call: TRBJ2-1; cdr3_aa: CASSPGLAGGNNEQFF; cdr3_nt: TGTGCCAGCAGCCCTGGACTAGCGGGAGGGAACAATGAGCAGTTCTTC
clone_size: NA; d_call: TRBD2; v_call: TRBV7-8; cdr3_length: 14; j_call: TRBJ2-7; cdr3_aa: CASSRGGSSYEQYF; cdr3_nt: TGTGCCAGCAGCCGGGGGGGTAGCTCCTACGAGCAGTACTTC
clone_size: few; d_call: NA; v_call: TRBV14; cdr3_length: 12; j_call: TRBJ1-1; cdr3_aa: CASSLYRDEAFF; cdr3_nt: TGTGCCAGCAGCCTCTACAGGGATGAAGCTTTCTTT
clone_size: NA; d_call: TRBD1; v_call: TRBV7-3; cdr3_length: 14; j_call: TRBJ2-3; cdr3_aa: CASSRQGSKDTQYF; cdr3_nt: TGTGCCAGCAGCCGACAGGGCTCTAAAGATACGCAGTATTTT
clone_size: NA; d_call: NA; v_call: TRBV6-5; cdr3_length: 15; j_call: TRBJ2-6; cdr3_aa: CASRRILSGANVLTF; cdr3_nt: TGTGCCAGCAGGCGGATTCTCTCTGGGGCCAACGTCCTGACTTTC
clone_size: few; d_call: NA; v_call: TRBV5-1; cdr3_length: 15; j_call: TRBJ1-1; cdr3_aa: CASSLGAGLGTEAFF; cdr3_nt: TGCGCCAGCAGCTTGGGGGCAGGGCTGGGTACTGAAGCTTTCTTT
clone_size: NA; d_call: TRBD1; v_call: TRBV2; cdr3_length: 12; j_call: TRBJ1-2; cdr3_aa: CARIGQGYGYTF; cdr3_nt: TGTGCCAGGATCGGACAGGGCTATGGCTACACCTTC
clone_size: NA; d_call: TRBD1; v_call: TRBV7-2; cdr3_length: 16; j_call: TRBJ1-1; cdr3_aa: CASSFRTGGLITEAFF; cdr3_nt: TGTGCCAGCAGCTTCCGGACAGGGGGGTTAATCACTGAAGCTTTCTTT
clone_size: NA; d_call: NA; v_call: TRBV6-5; cdr3_length: 13; j_call: TRBJ1-2; cdr3_aa: CASSIQANYGYTF; cdr3_nt: TGTGCCAGCAGTATACAGGCTAACTATGGCTACACCTTC
clone_size: NA; d_call: TRBD1; v_call: TRBV5-1; cdr3_length: 14; j_call: TRBJ2-2; cdr3_aa: CASTTGGTTGELFF; cdr3_nt: TGCGCCAGTACTACAGGGGGTACCACCGGGGAGCTGTTTTTT
clone_size: few; d_call: NA; v_call: TRBV5-1; cdr3_length: 15; j_call: TRBJ1-5; cdr3_aa: CASSAGLHSNQPQHF; cdr3_nt: TGCGCCAGCAGCGCCGGACTGCATAGCAATCAGCCCCAGCATTTT
clone_size: NA; d_call: TRBD1; v_call: TRBV12-5; cdr3_length: 15; j_call: TRBJ2-7; cdr3_aa: CASGRGQGAAYEQYF; cdr3_nt: TGTGCTAGTGGCCGTGGACAGGGGGCGGCCTACGAGCAGTACTTC
clone_size: NA; d_call: TRBD1; v_call: TRBV27; cdr3_length: 15; j_call: TRBJ2-1; cdr3_aa: CASSFGTGGYNEQFF; cdr3_nt: TGTGCCAGCAGTTTCGGGACAGGGGGCTACAATGAGCAGTTCTTC
clone_size: NA; d_call: NA; v_call: TRBV6-6; cdr3_length: 14; j_call: TRBJ2-7; cdr3_aa: CASSYSADVYEQYF; cdr3_nt: TGTGCCAGCAGTTACTCGGCGGATGTGTACGAGCAGTACTTC
clone_size: once; d_call: TRBD2; v_call: TRBV5-1; cdr3_length: 14; j_call: TRBJ2-5; cdr3_aa: CASSSWGGRPPQYF; cdr3_nt: TGCGCCAGCAGCTCCTGGGGGGGACGGCCTCCACAGTACTTC
clone_size: NA; d_call: NA; v_call: TRBV7-9; cdr3_length: 11; j_call: TRBJ2-3; cdr3_aa: CASSPRDTQYF; cdr3_nt: TGTGCCAGCAGCCCCCGAGATACGCAGTATTTT
clone_size: NA; d_call: TRBD1; v_call: TRBV30; cdr3_length: 14; j_call: TRBJ1-2; cdr3_aa: CAWRGTGGGYGYTF; cdr3_nt: TGTGCCTGGAGAGGGACAGGGGGAGGCTATGGCTACACCTTC
clone_size: NA; d_call: NA; v_call: TRBV20-1; cdr3_length: 11; j_call: TRBJ1-1; cdr3_aa: CSAQTGWEAFF; cdr3_nt: TGCAGTGCTCAGACAGGCTGGGAGGCTTTCTTT
clone_size: NA; d_call: NA; v_call: TRBV6-6; cdr3_length: 15; j_call: TRBJ2-3; cdr3_aa: CASIWEPIPTYTQYF; cdr3_nt: TGTGCCAGCATCTGGGAGCCCATCCCCACATATACGCAGTATTTT
clone_size: NA; d_call: NA; v_call: TRBV11-3; cdr3_length: 13; j_call: TRBJ1-3; cdr3_aa: CASSLSSGNTIYF; cdr3_nt: TGTGCCAGCAGCTTATCATCTGGAAACACCATATATTTT
clone_size: NA; d_call: NA; v_call: TRBV5-4; cdr3_length: 14; j_call: TRBJ2-7; cdr3_aa: CASSLDYASDEQYF; cdr3_nt: TGTGCCAGCAGCTTGGACTATGCTAGCGACGAGCAGTACTTC
clone_size: NA; d_call: TRBD1; v_call: TRBV6-4; cdr3_length: 15; j_call: TRBJ1-1; cdr3_aa: CASRKTGLGNTEAFF; cdr3_nt: TGTGCCAGCAGGAAGACAGGGTTAGGGAACACTGAAGCTTTCTTT
clone_size: NA; d_call: TRBD1; v_call: TRBV28; cdr3_length: 17; j_call: TRBJ2-1; cdr3_aa: CASTTGTGDPTYNEQFF; cdr3_nt: TGTGCCAGCACTACCGGGACAGGGGACCCGACCTACAATGAGCAGTTCTTC
clone_size: NA; d_call: NA; v_call: TRBV6-5; cdr3_length: 15; j_call: TRBJ1-4; cdr3_aa: CASSYSWSSNEKLFF; cdr3_nt: TGTGCCAGCAGTTACAGTTGGAGCTCTAATGAAAAACTGTTTTTT
clone_size: NA; d_call: TRBD1; v_call: TRBV2; cdr3_length: 14; j_call: TRBJ1-5; cdr3_aa: CASSGQGKGQPQHF; cdr3_nt: TGTGCCAGCAGTGGACAGGGTAAGGGGCAGCCCCAGCATTTT
clone_size: NA; d_call: NA; v_call: TRBV19; cdr3_length: 15; j_call: TRBJ1-1; cdr3_aa: CASNHPTAIYTEAFF; cdr3_nt: TGTGCCAGTAATCATCCGACAGCAATATACACTGAAGCTTTCTTT
clone_size: few; d_call: TRBD2; v_call: TRBV6-1; cdr3_length: 13; j_call: TRBJ2-7; cdr3_aa: CASRGGKTYEQYF; cdr3_nt: TGTGCCAGCAGGGGAGGGAAAACCTACGAGCAGTACTTC
clone_size: once; d_call: NA; v_call: TRBV7-8; cdr3_length: 14; j_call: TRBJ2-6; cdr3_aa: CASSPYTVANVLTF; cdr3_nt: TGTGCCAGCAGCCCGTATACTGTGGCCAACGTCCTGACTTTC
clone_size: NA; d_call: NA; v_call: TRBV28; cdr3_length: 15; j_call: TRBJ2-7; cdr3_aa: CASSLQGALEDEQYF; cdr3_nt: TGTGCCAGCAGTTTACAAGGGGCGCTTGAGGACGAGCAGTACTTC
clone_size: NA; d_call: TRBD1; v_call: TRBV2; cdr3_length: 16; j_call: TRBJ1-1; cdr3_aa: CASSEAGDRRNTEAFF; cdr3_nt: TGTGCCAGCAGTGAAGCAGGGGACAGACGGAACACTGAAGCTTTCTTT
clone_size: NA; d_call: NA; v_call: TRBV6-1; cdr3_length: 13; j_call: TRBJ2-1; cdr3_aa: CASSPRGFGEQFF; cdr3_nt: TGTGCCAGCAGCCCTCGGGGGTTCGGGGAGCAGTTCTTC
clone_size: NA; d_call: NA; v_call: TRBV27; cdr3_length: 14; j_call: TRBJ1-2; cdr3_aa: CASRPGWAAYGYTF; cdr3_nt: TGTGCCAGCAGACCTGGTTGGGCAGCCTATGGCTACACCTTC
clone_size: NA; d_call: NA; v_call: TRBV4-1; cdr3_length: 18; j_call: TRBJ2-7; cdr3_aa: CASSQVFSSRSYSYEQYF; cdr3_nt: TGCGCCAGCAGCCAAGTGTTTTCTAGCAGATCCTACTCCTACGAGCAGTACTTC
clone_size: NA; d_call: TRBD2; v_call: TRBV7-9; cdr3_length: 16; j_call: TRBJ2-7; cdr3_aa: CASSLGSGSYSYEQYF; cdr3_nt: TGTGCCAGCAGCTTGGGGAGCGGGAGTTACTCCTACGAGCAGTACTTC
clone_size: NA; d_call: NA; v_call: TRBV25-1; cdr3_length: 15; j_call: TRBJ1-3; cdr3_aa: CASSDTGSDLNTIYF; cdr3_nt: TGTGCCAGCAGCGATACAGGTTCAGATCTGAACACCATATATTTT
clone_size: NA; d_call: NA; v_call: TRBV6-5; cdr3_length: 15; j_call: TRBJ2-7; cdr3_aa: CASSYLPSRPYEQYF; cdr3_nt: TGTGCCAGCAGTTACCTGCCCAGTCGCCCCTACGAGCAGTACTTC
clone_size: NA; d_call: NA; v_call: TRBV7-9; cdr3_length: 14; j_call: TRBJ1-2; cdr3_aa: CASSPQGSHYGYTF; cdr3_nt: TGTGCCAGCAGCCCACAGGGATCCCACTATGGCTACACCTTC
clone_size: NA; d_call: NA; v_call: TRBV5-3; cdr3_length: 12; j_call: TRBJ2-7; cdr3_aa: CARRRLPNEQYF; cdr3_nt: TGTGCCAGAAGACGCCTACCCAACGAGCAGTACTTC
clone_size: once; d_call: TRBD1; v_call: TRBV28; cdr3_length: 14; j_call: TRBJ2-7; cdr3_aa: CASTPTGTSYEQYF; cdr3_nt: TGTGCCAGCACCCCGACAGGGACCTCCTACGAGCAGTACTTC
clone_size: NA; d_call: NA; v_call: TRBV10-2; cdr3_length: 14; j_call: TRBJ1-5; cdr3_aa: CASSDEILNQPQHF; cdr3_nt: TGCGCCAGCAGTGATGAGATCCTTAATCAGCCCCAGCATTTT
clone_size: NA; d_call: TRBD1; v_call: TRBV5-4; cdr3_length: 17; j_call: TRBJ1-6; cdr3_aa: CASSSGLSRGSVSPLHF; cdr3_nt: TGTGCCAGCAGCTCGGGACTTTCCAGGGGGTCGGTCTCACCCCTCCACTTT
clone_size: NA; d_call: NA; v_call: TRBV2; cdr3_length: 14; j_call: TRBJ1-1; cdr3_aa: CASSAQAGNTEAFF; cdr3_nt: TGTGCCAGCAGTGCTCAAGCCGGGAACACTGAAGCTTTCTTT
clone_size: NA; d_call: NA; v_call: TRBV30; cdr3_length: 14; j_call: TRBJ1-2; cdr3_aa: CAWSGSDRDYGYTF; cdr3_nt: TGTGCCTGGAGTGGGTCCGACCGGGACTATGGCTACACCTTC
clone_size: NA; d_call: TRBD1; v_call: TRBV18; cdr3_length: 15; j_call: TRBJ1-5; cdr3_aa: CASSPLGQGNQPQHF; cdr3_nt: TGTGCCAGCTCACCCCTGGGACAGGGAAATCAGCCCCAGCATTTT
clone_size: few; d_call: TRBD1; v_call: TRBV5-5; cdr3_length: 15; j_call: TRBJ1-5; cdr3_aa: CASSFAGTEAQPQHF; cdr3_nt: TGTGCCAGCAGCTTTGCCGGGACAGAGGCTCAGCCCCAGCATTTT
clone_size: NA; d_call: TRBD2; v_call: TRBV6-1; cdr3_length: 16; j_call: TRBJ2-7; cdr3_aa: CASSEVRASGSHEQYF; cdr3_nt: TGTGCCAGCAGTGAAGTGAGGGCTAGCGGGAGCCACGAGCAGTACTTC
clone_size: NA; d_call: NA; v_call: TRBV6-1; cdr3_length: 15; j_call: TRBJ1-6; cdr3_aa: CASSELISYNSPLHF; cdr3_nt: TGTGCCAGCAGTGAACTTATCAGCTATAATTCACCCCTCCACTTT
clone_size: NA; d_call: NA; v_call: TRBV5-4; cdr3_length: 14; j_call: TRBJ1-2; cdr3_aa: CASSLGESNYGYTF; cdr3_nt: TGTGCCAGCAGCTTGGGAGAATCTAACTATGGCTACACCTTC
clone_size: NA; d_call: NA; v_call: TRBV9; cdr3_length: 14; j_call: TRBJ1-1; cdr3_aa: CASSLMGANTEAFF; cdr3_nt: TGTGCCAGCAGCCTGATGGGGGCGAACACTGAAGCTTTCTTT
clone_size: NA; d_call: TRBD2; v_call: TRBV30; cdr3_length: 15; j_call: TRBJ2-1; cdr3_aa: CAWSRRGVGWYEQFF; cdr3_nt: TGTGCCTGGAGTAGGCGGGGGGTTGGCTGGTATGAGCAGTTCTTC